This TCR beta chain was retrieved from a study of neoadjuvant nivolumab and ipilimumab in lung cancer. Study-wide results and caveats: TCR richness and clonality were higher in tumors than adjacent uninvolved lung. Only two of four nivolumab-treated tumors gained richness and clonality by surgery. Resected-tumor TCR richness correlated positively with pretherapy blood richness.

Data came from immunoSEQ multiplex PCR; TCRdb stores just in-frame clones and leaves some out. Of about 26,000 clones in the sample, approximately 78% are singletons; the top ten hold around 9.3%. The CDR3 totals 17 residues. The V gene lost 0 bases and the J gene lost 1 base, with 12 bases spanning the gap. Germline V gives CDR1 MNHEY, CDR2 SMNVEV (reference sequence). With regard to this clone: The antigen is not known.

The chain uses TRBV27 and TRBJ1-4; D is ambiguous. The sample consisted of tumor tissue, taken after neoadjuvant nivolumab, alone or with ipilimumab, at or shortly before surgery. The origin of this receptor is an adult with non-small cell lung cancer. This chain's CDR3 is CASSLSPVLVTNEKLFF. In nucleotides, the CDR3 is TGTGCCAGCAGTTTATCACCGGTGTTAGTAACTAATGAAAAACTGTTTTTT. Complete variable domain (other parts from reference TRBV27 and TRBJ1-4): EAQVTQNPRYLITVTGKKLTVTCSQNMNHEYMSWYRQDPGLGLRQIYYSMNVEVTDKGDVPEGYKVSRKEKRNFPLILESPSPNQTSLYFCASSLSPVLVTNEKLFFGSGTQLSVL.